This TCR beta chain was documented in a study of T cells in Graves' hyperthyroidism and ophthalmopathy (dated by TCRdb to the late 2010s). Turning to the overall study: Peripheral blood samples were taken at the time of initial diagnosis, prior to any treatment. To identify distinguishing TCR V-J signatures, a discovery cohort of about 100 patients was used, comprising 43 with Graves' ophthalmopathy and 57 with stable Graves' hyperthyroidism. Whether ophthalmopathy could be predicted prospectively was tested in an independent validation cohort made up of 18 to 20 hyperthyroidism patients plus 17 patients who later progressed to ophthalmopathy. The approximately 100 discovery patients were divided at random into training and test sets in a 7:3 ratio. In about 6 Graves' hyperthyroidism patients, the study also compared T-cell repertoires from thyroid tissue with T-cell repertoires from blood. Once sampling was done, hyperthyroidism patients were given methimazole at a starting dose of 30 mg daily, whereas ophthalmopathy patients were given high-dose intravenous methylprednisolone. The paper describes TCR Vbeta CDR3 sequencing of 135 peripheral blood samples, made up of some 42 ophthalmopathy patients, approximately 76 hyperthyroidism patients and 17 progressor patients. The investigation overall reported the following: No statistical method was used to fix the sample size in advance, and group allocation was not hidden from the investigators. A 13 V-J signature model separated ophthalmopathy from stable hyperthyroidism, with 87.88% sensitivity and around 84% specificity in cross-validation and 80%/75% in testing. Most expanded thyroid clonotypes (frequency above 0.001) were also found in blood, which suggests that blood repertoires may mirror thyroid immune responses. During validation, the model predicted progression to ophthalmopathy a median of approximately 6 months ahead of onset, with approximately 70% sensitivity and roughly 75% specificity.

The germline V gene specifies ENHRY as CDR1 and SYGVKD as CDR2. Including the terminal cysteine and phenylalanine, the CDR3 comprises 16 residues. The sequence is cut down to CDR3 DNA, 48 bases in frame from base 1. V has 7 bases trimmed and J has 8 bases trimmed; junction bases matching no gene number 13. TCR beta CDR3 regions were amplified from RNA transcripts. The first round of RT-PCR for the TCR CDR3 was performed with the HTBI primer set and the Qiagen OneStep RT-PCR kit. A second multiplex PCR round built the libraries, followed by size selection and purification. Paired-end sequencing of the libraries was performed with 100 bp reads on an Illumina HiSeq2000. Concerning the study's data processing: SOAPnuke was used to process the raw data, with reads discarded if the reads contained adapters or uncalled bases, had a mean Phred below 15, or lacked an exact constant-primer or identifier match. High-quality paired reads were merged with COPE v1.2.5, and unique nucleotide sequences were defined as clonotypes. Clonotypes were aligned to IMGT TRBV, TRBD and TRBJ reference segments using MiTCR v1.1. The analysis was restricted to V-J combinations with a frequency above 0.0001, which together covered about 99% of the repertoires. The TCS score was defined as F50 (clonal expansion) divided by E x V (chaos), with BLOSUM62-based TCRdist calculated between CDR3 peptides within each V-J. Welch's t-statistics and random forest reduced fewer than 600 V-J features to 10 to 15, which were used in a naive Bayes classifier (R e1071). The public reads were quality trimmed at Q25 with fastp and then assembled into clones with MiXCR by TCRdb, keeping productive beta chains. Each CDR3 protein appears once, grouped with its most common genes and DNA. TCRdb, rather than the study authors, made the V and J calls. Present in this sample are about 180,000 distinct CDR3 sequences, roughly 9.4% of which were seen just once. Around 20% of the sample lies in the top ten.

Hyperthyroidism patients were newly diagnosed, had a disease duration of under 2 months, and were aged 18 to 65 years. Exclusion was applied to patients with uncontrolled infections, other autoimmune diseases, pregnancy or lactation. Clinical symptoms, serum thyroxine and TRAb, thyroid ultrasound, and orbital computed tomography formed the basis for the diagnoses. For progressor patients, blood was drawn at the first diagnosis of hyperthyroidism, before any ophthalmopathy symptoms had appeared. PBMCs were separated from 8 to 10 ml of fresh peripheral blood using Ficoll-Paque density gradient centrifugation. Progressor patients were initially diagnosed with Graves' hyperthyroidism and developed ophthalmopathy during follow-up. Trizol reagent was used to extract total RNA, and RNA quality was then checked on an Agilent 2100 Bioanalyzer. This clonotype was counted at least ten times. The target of this receptor is not known. No clone much larger than this one lies a single base away; base qualities are absent.

In this chain, TRBV10-3 is recombined with TRBJ2-1; TRBD2 fits 11 bases in the junction. The specimen sequenced was blood. The source is a young woman with Graves' hyperthyroidism that later progressed to Graves' ophthalmopathy. DNA sequence: TGTGCCATCACCTCCGGTAGCGGGAGGGCCGTAGATGAGCAGTTCTTC. The encoded protein is CAITSGSGRAVDEQFF.